A selection of T cell receptor beta chains follows, all from one sample in a study of T cell repertoires in cytomegalovirus infection. TCRdb redid the calling of the reads with MiXCR, one entry per CDR3 protein. This sample yields approximately 600,000 distinct CDR3 sequences, of which 40% are seen a single time; 48% belongs to the top ten. Their antigen targets remain unknown. The sample was cultured PBMCs, taken from culture after CMV antigen stimulation. Source of these receptors: a human donor in good health (CMV status not recorded). Some clones in this sample may be carry-over from other donors' samples. CDR3s include the opening cysteine and the closing phenylalanine or tryptophan. The order of the fields is J gene, clone size, V gene, D gene, CDR3 DNA, CDR3 protein. The D gene is left open where the match is weak. Not every row has a clone size; where given, it reads once, few, many or a size class.

TRBJ2-1	NA	TRBV12-3/TRBV12-4	NA	TGTGCCAGCAGTTTGTCACAGGGCAACAAAAATGAGCAGTTCTTC	CASSLSQGNKNEQFF
TRBJ2-1	NA	TRBV6-2/TRBV6-3	NA	TGTGCCAGCAGTTACTCGATACAGGAGTATGAGCAGTTCTTC	CASSYSIQEYEQFF
TRBJ2-7	NA	TRBV29-1	NA	TGCAGCGTTGGTTCGGGACACTCCTACGAGCAGTACTTC	CSVGSGHSYEQYF
TRBJ2-1	NA	TRBV6-1	NA	TGTGCCAGCGCGTTCTGGGGTTACAATGAGCAGTTCTTC	CASAFWGYNEQFF
TRBJ1-4	NA	TRBV7-6	NA	TGTGCCAGCAGCTCATTGCCGTCGGGGAGCGGTGAAAAACTGTTTTTT	CASSSLPSGSGEKLFF
TRBJ1-2	NA	TRBV7-2	NA	TGTGCCAGCAGCTTATTCGGGGGACAAACCAACTATGGCTACACCTTC	CASSLFGGQTNYGYTF
TRBJ1-2	once	TRBV2	TRBD1	TGTGCCAGCAGCGTGGGACAGGGGAGGTCTGGCTACACCTTC	CASSVGQGRSGYTF
TRBJ2-1	NA	TRBV12-3/TRBV12-4	NA	TGTGCCAGCAGCCCGGCAGAGACCTACAATGAGCAGTTCTTC	CASSPAETYNEQFF
TRBJ2-5	NA	TRBV6-1	NA	TGTGCCAGCAGTGAAGGGCGGTTAGAGACCCAGTACTTC	CASSEGRLETQYF
TRBJ2-7	NA	TRBV20-1	NA	TGCAGTGCTAGAGTGCTCGCATTTACCTACGAGCAGTACTTC	CSARVLAFTYEQYF
TRBJ2-3	NA	TRBV7-2	NA	TGTGCCAGCAGCTTAGCGACTAGGAACGCCGATACGCAGTATTTT	CASSLATRNADTQYF
TRBJ2-7	NA	TRBV6-2/TRBV6-3	TRBD2	TGTGCCAGCAGTACCGGGACTACCAGGGCGGTTACAGCGTACGAGCAGTACTTC	CASSTGTTRAVTAYEQYF
TRBJ2-5	NA	TRBV12-3/TRBV12-4	TRBD2	TGTGCCAGCAGTTTGCCCAGCGGGGGGGCAGAGACCCAGTACTTC	CASSLPSGGAETQYF
TRBJ2-2	many	TRBV7-2	TRBD1	TGTGCCAGCAGCCGACAGGGGGTTACCGGGGAGCTGTTTTTT	CASSRQGVTGELFF
TRBJ2-2	once	TRBV7-2	TRBD2	TGTGCCAGCAGCCCCGGGACTAGCGGTAACCCCGACACCGGGGAGCTGTTTTTT	CASSPGTSGNPDTGELFF
TRBJ1-5	NA	TRBV2	TRBD1	TGTGCCAGCGGGGGGGTAGAGGGGGCAAGTAATCAGCCCCAGCATTTT	CASGGVEGASNQPQHF
TRBJ1-6	NA	TRBV20-1	NA	TGCAGTGCTGTCCAGAGGGCTACGTTCCTCTATAATTCACCCCTCCACTTT	CSAVQRATFLYNSPLHF
TRBJ1-1	NA	TRBV7-6	NA	TGTGCCAGTCGTTTCGGAACGGTGAACACTGAAGCTTTCTTT	CASRFGTVNTEAFF
TRBJ1-2	NA	TRBV6-5	NA	TGTGCCAGCAGTTACGGGAGGAACTATGGCTACACCTTC	CASSYGRNYGYTF
TRBJ2-1	NA	TRBV5-1	TRBD2	TGCGCCAGCAGCTCGCAAAGCGGGGGCTCCTACAATGAGCAGTTCTTC	CASSSQSGGSYNEQFF
TRBJ2-5	NA	TRBV6-2/TRBV6-3	NA	TGTGCCAGCATTCTGGACGGAGGCGGGACCCAGTACTTC	CASILDGGGTQYF
TRBJ1-1	few	TRBV12-3/TRBV12-4	TRBD1	TGTGCCAGCAGCCGGAGGTCCGGACAGGGCGCTGAAGCTTTCTTT	CASSRRSGQGAEAFF
TRBJ2-7	NA	TRBV19	NA	TGTGCCAGTAGTGGCCGTGGAGCTAGGGACGAGCAGTACTTC	CASSGRGARDEQYF
TRBJ1-1	NA	TRBV7-2	NA	TGTGCCAGCAGCTTAAGACAGGCTCAAGCTTTCTTT	CASSLRQAQAFF
TRBJ2-7	NA	TRBV10-3	NA	TGTGCCATCAGTGAGTCGGCTAGAGAGATTCCCTACGAGCAGTACTTC	CAISESAREIPYEQYF
TRBJ1-2	NA	TRBV4-1	TRBD1	TGCGCCAGCAGCCCCCACAGGGGGACTAACTATGGCTACACCTTC	CASSPHRGTNYGYTF
TRBJ1-1	NA	TRBV7-9	NA	TGTGCCAGCAGCCCCTACCCGGATCGAACCACTGAAGCTTTCTTT	CASSPYPDRTTEAFF
TRBJ2-5	NA	TRBV10-3	NA	TGTGCCATCAGCCAATCTTACAGAAGTAAAGAGACCCAGTACTTC	CAISQSYRSKETQYF
TRBJ1-1	NA	TRBV7-9	NA	TGTGCCAGCAGCTTAGACCTACAGGGCGTGGCTGAAGCTTTCTTT	CASSLDLQGVAEAFF
TRBJ1-1	many	TRBV7-2	NA	TGTGCCAGCAGCTTGGGATTAGGGGGTACTGAAGCTTTCTTT	CASSLGLGGTEAFF
TRBJ2-7	NA	TRBV4-2	TRBD1	TGTGCCAGCAGCTTCACCCGGACAGGGTTAGGCGAGCAGTACTTC	CASSFTRTGLGEQYF
TRBJ2-7	NA	TRBV7-3	TRBD2	TGTGCCAGCAGCTCAACAAGCGGGAGGGCCTTATTCGAGCAGTACTTC	CASSSTSGRALFEQYF
TRBJ2-3	NA	TRBV12-3/TRBV12-4	TRBD2	TGTGCCAGCAGCACGGGACTAGCGGCAGATACGCAGTATTTT	CASSTGLAADTQYF
TRBJ1-1	few	TRBV7-2	NA	TGTGCCAGCAGCTTAAGGGTCAGGGCGAACACTGAAGCTTTCTTT	CASSLRVRANTEAFF
TRBJ2-4	few	TRBV12-3/TRBV12-4	NA	TGTGCCAGCAGTTTAGGTTCCGAGTGGGCCAAAAACATTCAGTACTTC	CASSLGSEWAKNIQYF
TRBJ1-3	NA	TRBV7-2	NA	TGTGCCAGCAGCTTAGACCGGCGGTACACCATATATTTT	CASSLDRRYTIYF
TRBJ2-3	NA	TRBV2	NA	TGTGCCAGCAGTTCCGTACTACGTACAGATACGCAGTATTTT	CASSSVLRTDTQYF
TRBJ2-1	few	TRBV5-5	TRBD2	TGTGCCAGCAGCTCCGGGACTAGCGGATTCAATGAGCAGTTCTTC	CASSSGTSGFNEQFF
TRBJ1-4	once	TRBV29-1	TRBD1	TGCAGCGTCTGCAGGGACAGGGGGAACGAAAAACTGTTTTTT	CSVCRDRGNEKLFF
TRBJ2-3	NA	TRBV5-4	NA	TGTGCCAGCAGCTTAGAAATACCTGCCACAGATACGCAGTATTTT	CASSLEIPATDTQYF
TRBJ2-7	few	TRBV6-1	TRBD1	TGTGCCAGCAGTACCCACAGGGGTGATTCCTACGAGCAGTACTTC	CASSTHRGDSYEQYF
TRBJ2-7	NA	TRBV7-6	NA	TGTGCCAGCAGCCGCTCCCAGGGCGGCGAGCAGTACTTC	CASSRSQGGEQYF
TRBJ2-1	NA	TRBV6-1	NA	TGTGCCAGCAGTTACGGGGGCGGCTCCTACAATGAGCAGTTCTTC	CASSYGGGSYNEQFF
TRBJ1-5	few	TRBV7-8	NA	TGTGCCAGCAGCCGCCACGTGGATCAGCCCCAGCATTTT	CASSRHVDQPQHF
TRBJ1-1	NA	TRBV19	NA	TGTGCCACCCGCCGGTACACTGAAGCTTTCTTT	CATRRYTEAFF
TRBJ2-7	few	TRBV7-2	TRBD1	TGTGCCAGCAGCTTGGGGACCACAGGGGGCGAGCAGTACTTC	CASSLGTTGGEQYF
TRBJ2-5	NA	TRBV7-2	TRBD1	TGTGCCAGCAGCTCCGGGACAGGGATGGAGACCCAGTACTTC	CASSSGTGMETQYF